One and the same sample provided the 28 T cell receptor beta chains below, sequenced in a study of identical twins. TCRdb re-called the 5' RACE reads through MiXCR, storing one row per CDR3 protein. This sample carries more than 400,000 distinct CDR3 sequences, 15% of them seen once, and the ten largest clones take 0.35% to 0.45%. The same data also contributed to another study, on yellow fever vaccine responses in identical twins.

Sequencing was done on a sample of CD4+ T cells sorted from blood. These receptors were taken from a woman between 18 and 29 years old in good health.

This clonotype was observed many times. CDR3 loop: CASSLRADTSEAFF. The CDR3 nucleotides read TGCGCCAGCAGCTTGCGGGCGGACACCTCCGAAGCTTTCTTT. The chain joins TRBV5-1 to TRBJ1-1; a possible D gene is TRBD1 (5 bases). The germline CDR1 and CDR2 sequences are SGHRS and YFSETQ. This CDR3 contains 14 residues. Trimming took off 1 base at V and 8 bases at J, with 15 bases between the two ends.

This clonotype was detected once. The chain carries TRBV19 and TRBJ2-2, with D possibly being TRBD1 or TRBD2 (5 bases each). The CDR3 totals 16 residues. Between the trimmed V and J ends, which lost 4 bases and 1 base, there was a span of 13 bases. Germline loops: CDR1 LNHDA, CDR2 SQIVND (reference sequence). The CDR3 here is CASSTTGRRNTGELFF. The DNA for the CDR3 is TGTGCCAGTAGTACAACGGGACGGAGGAACACCGGGGAGCTGTTTTTT.

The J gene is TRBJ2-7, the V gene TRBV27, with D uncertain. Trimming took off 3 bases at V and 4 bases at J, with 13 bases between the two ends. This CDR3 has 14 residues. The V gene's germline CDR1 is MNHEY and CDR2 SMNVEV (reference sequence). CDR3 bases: TGTGCCAGCAGTTTGGTCTATGGTCAATACGAGCAGTACTTC. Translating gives CASSLVYGQYEQYF.

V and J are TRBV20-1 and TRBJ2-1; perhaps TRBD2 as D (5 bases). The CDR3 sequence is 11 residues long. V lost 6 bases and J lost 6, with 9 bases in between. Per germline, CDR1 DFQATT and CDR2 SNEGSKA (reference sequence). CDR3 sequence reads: CSAIGVNEQFF. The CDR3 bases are TGCAGTGCAATCGGGGTCAATGAGCAGTTCTTC.

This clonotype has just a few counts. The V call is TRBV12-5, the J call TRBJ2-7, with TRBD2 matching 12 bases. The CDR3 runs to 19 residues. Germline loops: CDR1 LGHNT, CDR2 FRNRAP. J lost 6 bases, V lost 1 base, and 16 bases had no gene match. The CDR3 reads CASGLGLRGLAGIYVEQYF. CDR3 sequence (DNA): TGTGCTAGTGGTTTGGGGCTCCGAGGACTAGCGGGGATTTACGTCGAGCAGTACTTC.

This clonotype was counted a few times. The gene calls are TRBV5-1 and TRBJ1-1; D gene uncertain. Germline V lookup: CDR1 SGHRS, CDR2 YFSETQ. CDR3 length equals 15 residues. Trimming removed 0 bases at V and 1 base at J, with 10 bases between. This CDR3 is CASSLGPLWNTEAFF. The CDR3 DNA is TGCGCCAGCAGCTTGGGACCCCTTTGGAACACTGAAGCTTTCTTT. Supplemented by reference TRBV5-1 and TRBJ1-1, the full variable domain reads KAGVTQTPRYLIKTRGQQVTLSCSPISGHRSVSWYQQTPGQGLQFLFEYFSETQRNKGNFPGRFSGRQFSNSRSEMNVSTLELGDSALYLCASSLGPLWNTEAFFGQGTRLTVV.

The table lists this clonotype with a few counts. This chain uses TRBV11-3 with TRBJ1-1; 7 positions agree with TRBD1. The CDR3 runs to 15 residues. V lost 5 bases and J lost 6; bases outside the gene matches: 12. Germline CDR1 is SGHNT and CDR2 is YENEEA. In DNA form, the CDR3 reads TGTGCCAGCAGCCCTGGGCTGACAGGGCAAGCTGAAGCTTTCTTT. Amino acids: CASSPGLTGQAEAFF.

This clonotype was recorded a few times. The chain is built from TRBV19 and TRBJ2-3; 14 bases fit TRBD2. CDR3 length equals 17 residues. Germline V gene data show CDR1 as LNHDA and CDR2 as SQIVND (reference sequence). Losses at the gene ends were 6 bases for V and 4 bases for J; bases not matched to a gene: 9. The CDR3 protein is CASSIRLAGGPADTQYF. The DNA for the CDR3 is TGTGCCAGTAGCATACGACTAGCGGGGGGGCCCGCAGATACGCAGTATTTT. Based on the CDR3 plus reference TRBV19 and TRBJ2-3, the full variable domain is DGGITQSPKYLFRKEGQNVTLSCEQNLNHDAMYWYRQDPGQGLRLIYYSQIVNDFQKGDIAEGYSVSREKKESFPLTVTSAQKNPTAFYLCASSIRLAGGPADTQYFGPGTRLTVL.

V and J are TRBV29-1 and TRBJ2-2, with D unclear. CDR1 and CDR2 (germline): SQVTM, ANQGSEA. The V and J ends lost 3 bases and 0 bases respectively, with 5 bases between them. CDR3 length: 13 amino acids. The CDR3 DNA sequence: TGCAGCGTTGATTTAACGAACACCGGGGAGCTGTTTTTT. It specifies CSVDLTNTGELFF.

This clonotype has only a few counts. CDR3 nucleotide sequence: TGTGCCAGCAGTCCCCCAGTCCGTACGCAGTATTTT. It translates to CASSPPVRTQYF. The V and J genes are TRBV28 and TRBJ2-3; no firm D call. Germline CDR1 reads MDHEN; CDR2 reads SYDVKM. The CDR3 contains 12 residues. V dropped 5 bases and J dropped 8 bases, with 11 bases sitting between them.

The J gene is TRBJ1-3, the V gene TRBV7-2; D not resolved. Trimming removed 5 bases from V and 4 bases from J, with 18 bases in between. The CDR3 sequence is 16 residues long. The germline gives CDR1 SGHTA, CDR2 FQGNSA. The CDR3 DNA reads TGTGCCAGCAGCAGCCGGGCCAAAAAGACGGGAAACACCATATATTTT. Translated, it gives CASSSRAKKTGNTIYF.

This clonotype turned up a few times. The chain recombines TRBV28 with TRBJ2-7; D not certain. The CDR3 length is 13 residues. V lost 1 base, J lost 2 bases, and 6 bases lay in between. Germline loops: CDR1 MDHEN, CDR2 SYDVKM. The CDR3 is CASSLSGTYEQYV. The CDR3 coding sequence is TGTGCCAGCAGTTTATCTGGTACCTACGAGCAGTACGTC.

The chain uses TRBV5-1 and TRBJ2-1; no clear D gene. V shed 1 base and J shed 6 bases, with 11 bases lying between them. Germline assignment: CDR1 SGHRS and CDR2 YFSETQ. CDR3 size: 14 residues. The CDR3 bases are TGCGCCAGCAGCTTGCGGCAGGTCGGCAATGAGCAGTTCTTC. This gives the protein CASSLRQVGNEQFF. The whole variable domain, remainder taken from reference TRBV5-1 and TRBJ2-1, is KAGVTQTPRYLIKTRGQQVTLSCSPISGHRSVSWYQQTPGQGLQFLFEYFSETQRNKGNFPGRFSGRQFSNSRSEMNVSTLELGDSALYLCASSLRQVGNEQFFGPGTRLTVL.

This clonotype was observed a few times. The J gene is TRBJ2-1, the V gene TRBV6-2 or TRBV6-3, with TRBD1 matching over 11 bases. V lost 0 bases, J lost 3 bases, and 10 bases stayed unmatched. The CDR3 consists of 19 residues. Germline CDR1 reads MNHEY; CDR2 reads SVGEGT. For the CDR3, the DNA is TGTGCCAGCAGTTACTCCAGGACAGGGGGCTTTTCGCACTACAATGAGCAGTTCTTC. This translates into CASSYSRTGGFSHYNEQFF.

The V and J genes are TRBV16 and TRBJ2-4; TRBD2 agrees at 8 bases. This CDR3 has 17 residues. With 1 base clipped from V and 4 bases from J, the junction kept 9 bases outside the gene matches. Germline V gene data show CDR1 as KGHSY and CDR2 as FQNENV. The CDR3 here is CASSQLEYREGKNIQYF. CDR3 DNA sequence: TGTGCCAGCAGCCAATTGGAGTACCGGGAGGGGAAAAACATTCAGTACTTC.

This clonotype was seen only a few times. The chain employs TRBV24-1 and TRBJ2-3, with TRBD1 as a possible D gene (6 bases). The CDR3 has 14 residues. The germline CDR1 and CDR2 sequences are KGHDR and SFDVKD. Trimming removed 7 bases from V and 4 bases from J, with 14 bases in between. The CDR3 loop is CATRSQGSPDTQYF. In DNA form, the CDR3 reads TGTGCCACCAGATCACAGGGTAGCCCAGATACGCAGTATTTT.

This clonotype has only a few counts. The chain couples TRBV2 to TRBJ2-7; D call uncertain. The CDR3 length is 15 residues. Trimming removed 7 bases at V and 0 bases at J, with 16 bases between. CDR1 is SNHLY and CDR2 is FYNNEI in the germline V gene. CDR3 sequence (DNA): TGTGCCAGCACCATTGCACCATTAAGCTCCTACGAGCAGTACGTC. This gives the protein CASTIAPLSSYEQYV.

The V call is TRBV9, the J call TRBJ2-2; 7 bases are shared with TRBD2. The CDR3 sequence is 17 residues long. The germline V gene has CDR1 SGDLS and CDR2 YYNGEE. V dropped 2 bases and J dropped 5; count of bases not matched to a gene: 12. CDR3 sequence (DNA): TGTGCCAGCAGCGTTTTTCCCTCCTGGGGGGGGACCGGGGAGCTGTTTTTT. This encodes CASSVFPSWGGTGELFF.

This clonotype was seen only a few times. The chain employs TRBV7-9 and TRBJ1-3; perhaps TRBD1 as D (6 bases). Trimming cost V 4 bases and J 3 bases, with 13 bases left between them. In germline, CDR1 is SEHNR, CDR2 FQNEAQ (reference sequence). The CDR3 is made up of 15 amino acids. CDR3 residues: CASSSTGFGGNTIYF. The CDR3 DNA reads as TGTGCCAGCAGCTCCACAGGGTTCGGTGGAAACACCATATATTTT.

The DNA for the CDR3 is TGCGCCAGCAGCGCGATAGGGACAGGACATAATTCACCCCTCCACTTT. It translates to CASSAIGTGHNSPLHF. This chain joins TRBV5-1 and TRBJ1-6, with 8 nucleotides matching TRBD1. CDR1 and CDR2 (germline): SGHRS, YFSETQ. The V segment lost 4 bases and the J segment 5 bases; nucleotides outside the gene matches: 8. The CDR3 loop spans 16 amino acids.

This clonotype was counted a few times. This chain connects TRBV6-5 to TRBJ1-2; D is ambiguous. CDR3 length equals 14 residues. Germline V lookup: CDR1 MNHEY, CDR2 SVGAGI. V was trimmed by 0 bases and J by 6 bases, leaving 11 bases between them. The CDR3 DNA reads TGTGCCAGCAGTTACTCGACACGGGAGAATGGCTACACCTTC. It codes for CASSYSTRENGYTF.

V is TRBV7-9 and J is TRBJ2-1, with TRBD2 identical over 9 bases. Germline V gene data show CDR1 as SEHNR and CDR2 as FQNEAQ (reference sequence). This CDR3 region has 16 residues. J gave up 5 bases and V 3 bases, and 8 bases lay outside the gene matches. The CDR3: CASSFAGKRGDNEQFF. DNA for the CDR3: TGTGCCAGCAGCTTCGCGGGGAAGCGGGGGGACAATGAGCAGTTCTTC.

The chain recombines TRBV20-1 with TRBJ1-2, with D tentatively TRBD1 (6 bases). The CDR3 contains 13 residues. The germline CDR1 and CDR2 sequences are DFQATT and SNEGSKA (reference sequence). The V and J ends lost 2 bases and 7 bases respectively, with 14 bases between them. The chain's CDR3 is CSARPPGARGYTF. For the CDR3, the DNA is TGCAGTGCTAGACCCCCAGGGGCGCGTGGCTACACCTTC.

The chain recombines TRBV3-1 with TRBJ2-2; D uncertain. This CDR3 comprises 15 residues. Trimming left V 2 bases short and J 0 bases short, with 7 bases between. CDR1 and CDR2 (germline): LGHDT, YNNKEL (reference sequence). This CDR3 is CASSQSLANTGELFF. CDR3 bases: TGTGCCAGCAGCCAATCATTAGCGAACACCGGGGAGCTGTTTTTT.

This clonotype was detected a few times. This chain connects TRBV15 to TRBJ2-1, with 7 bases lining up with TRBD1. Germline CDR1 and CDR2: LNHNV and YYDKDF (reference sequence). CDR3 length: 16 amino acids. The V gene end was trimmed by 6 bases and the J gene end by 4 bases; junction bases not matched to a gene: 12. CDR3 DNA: TGTGCCACCAGGTCGGACGACAGGGCCTATTACAATGAGCAGTTCTTC. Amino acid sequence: CATRSDDRAYYNEQFF. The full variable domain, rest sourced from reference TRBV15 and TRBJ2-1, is DAMVIQNPRYQVTQFGKPVTLSCSQTLNHNVMYWYQQKSSQAPKLLFHYYDKDFNNEADTPDNFQSRRPNTSFCFLDIRSPGLGDTAMYLCATRSDDRAYYNEQFFGPGTRLTVL.

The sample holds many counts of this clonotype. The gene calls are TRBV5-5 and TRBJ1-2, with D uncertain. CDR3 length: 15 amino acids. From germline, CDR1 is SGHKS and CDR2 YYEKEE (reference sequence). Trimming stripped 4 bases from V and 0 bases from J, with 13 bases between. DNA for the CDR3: TGTGCCAGCAGCCGCTTTGAGGCATCTAACTATGGCTACACCTTC. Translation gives CASSRFEASNYGYTF.

For the CDR3, the DNA is TGCGCCAGCAGCCAAGAGGGGGTCGTGTCCTACAATGAGCAGTTCTTC. It translates to CASSQEGVVSYNEQFF. The chain employs TRBV4-1 and TRBJ2-1; D is possibly TRBD1 or TRBD2 (5 bases each). Looked up from germline, CDR1 is MGHRA and CDR2 is YSYEKL. The V end was cut by 0 bases, the J end by 1 base, with 10 bases between. This CDR3 region has 16 residues.

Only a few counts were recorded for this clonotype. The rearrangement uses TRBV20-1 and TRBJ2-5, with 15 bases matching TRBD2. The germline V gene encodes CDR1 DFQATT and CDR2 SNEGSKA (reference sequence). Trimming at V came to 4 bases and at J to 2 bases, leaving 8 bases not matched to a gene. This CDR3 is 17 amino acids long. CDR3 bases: TGCAGTGCTATCCCCGGGACTAGCGGGGGGTCTCAAGAGACCCAGTACTTC. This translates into CSAIPGTSGGSQETQYF.